This TCR beta chain appears in the sequencing data of a study of T cell responses to AZD1222 COVID-19 vaccine. The table came from immunoSEQ multiplex PCR; TCRdb's copy has only in-frame clones and leaves some out. In the table there are around 70,000 clones, roughly 86% of which are singletons. Worth noting for this clone: Its antigen is as yet unknown.

General study results and limits: Spike as a whole was targeted by vaccine-associated CD4 TCRs, dominant at 160-218 and 743-854.

Germline V gene data show CDR1 as SEHNR and CDR2 as FQNEAQ (reference sequence). V lost 5 bases to trimming and J lost 14 bases; unmatched junction nucleotides: 14. The CDR3 is made up of 14 amino acids. The chain recombines TRBV7-9 with TRBJ2-1; 8 bases are a match to TRBD2. This sample comprised peripheral blood, obtained on day 0 of AZD1222 vaccination. The clonotype was recovered from an adult in good health. The CDR3 DNA reads TGTGCCAGCAGCCCGGCGGGGGGCGGGACTTACAAGTTCTTC. Its translation: CASSPAGGGTYKFF.